This T cell receptor (beta chain) is from a study of control samples from healthy donors and cancer patients. Some clones are missing from TCRdb's copy, which holds only in-frame ones; the method was immunoSEQ multiplex PCR. The sample lists around 150,000 clones, about 86% occurring once. The sequencing sample was made of blood. This receptor was taken from a man younger than 35 in good health.

The CDR3 spells CASSLTDTYEQYF. CDR3 DNA: TGTGCCAGCAGTTTGACAGATACCTACGAGCAGTACTTC. The chain uses TRBV28 and TRBJ2-7; D might be TRBD1 (5 bases). The V gene's germline CDR1 is MDHEN and CDR2 SYDVKM. V lost 3 bases and J lost 2, with 8 bases in between. This CDR3 has 13 residues.